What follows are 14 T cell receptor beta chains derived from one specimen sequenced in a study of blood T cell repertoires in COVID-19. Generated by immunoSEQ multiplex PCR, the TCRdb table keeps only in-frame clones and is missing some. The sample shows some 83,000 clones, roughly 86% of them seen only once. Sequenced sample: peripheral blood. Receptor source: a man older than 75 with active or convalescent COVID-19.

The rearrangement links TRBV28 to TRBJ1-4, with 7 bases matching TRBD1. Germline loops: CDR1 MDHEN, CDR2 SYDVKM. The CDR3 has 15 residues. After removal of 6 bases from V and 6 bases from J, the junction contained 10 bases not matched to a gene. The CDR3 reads CASRPDRVKDEKLFF. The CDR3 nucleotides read TGTGCCAGCAGGCCCGACAGGGTGAAGGATGAAAAACTGTTTTTT. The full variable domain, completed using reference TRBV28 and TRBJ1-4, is DVKVTQSSRYLVKRTGEKVFLECVQDMDHENMFWYRQDPGLGLRLIYFSYDVKMKEKGDIPEGYSVSREKKERFSLILESASTNQTSMYLCASRPDRVKDEKLFFGSGTQLSVL.

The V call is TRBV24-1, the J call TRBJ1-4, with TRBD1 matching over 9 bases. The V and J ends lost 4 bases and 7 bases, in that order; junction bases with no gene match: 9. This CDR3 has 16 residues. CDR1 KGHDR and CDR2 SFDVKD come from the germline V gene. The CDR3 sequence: CATSDPRTGVGEKLFF. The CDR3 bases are TGTGCCACCAGTGACCCAAGGACAGGGGTCGGTGAAAAACTGTTTTTT.

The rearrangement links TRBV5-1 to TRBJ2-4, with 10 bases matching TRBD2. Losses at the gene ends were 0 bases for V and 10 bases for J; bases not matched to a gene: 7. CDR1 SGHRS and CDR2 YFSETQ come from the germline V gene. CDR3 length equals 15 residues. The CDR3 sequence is CASSLASGGEEIQYF. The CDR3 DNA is TGCGCCAGCAGCTTGGCTAGCGGGGGAGAGGAGATTCAGTACTTC.

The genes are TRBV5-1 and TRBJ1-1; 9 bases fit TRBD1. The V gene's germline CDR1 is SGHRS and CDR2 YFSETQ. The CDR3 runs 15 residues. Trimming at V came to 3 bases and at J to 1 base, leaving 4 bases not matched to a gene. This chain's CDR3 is CASSWTGQGNTEAFF. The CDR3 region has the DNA TGCGCCAGCAGCTGGACGGGACAGGGGAACACTGAAGCTTTCTTT.

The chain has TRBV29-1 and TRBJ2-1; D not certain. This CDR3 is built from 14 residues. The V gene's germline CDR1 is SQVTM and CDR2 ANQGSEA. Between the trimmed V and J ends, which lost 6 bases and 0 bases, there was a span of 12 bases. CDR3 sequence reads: CSVCTRLSYNEQFF. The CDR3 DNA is TGCAGCGTCTGTACTCGACTCTCCTACAATGAGCAGTTCTTC.

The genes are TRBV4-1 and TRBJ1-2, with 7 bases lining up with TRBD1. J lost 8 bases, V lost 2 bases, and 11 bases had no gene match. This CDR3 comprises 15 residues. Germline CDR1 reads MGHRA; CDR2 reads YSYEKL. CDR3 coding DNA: TGCGCCAGCAGCCAACGATCGACAGGGACTGGAGGCTACACCTTC. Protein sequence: CASSQRSTGTGGYTF.

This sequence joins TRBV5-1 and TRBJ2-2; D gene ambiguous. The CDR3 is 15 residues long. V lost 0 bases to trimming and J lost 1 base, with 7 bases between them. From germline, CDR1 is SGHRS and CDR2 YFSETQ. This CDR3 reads CASSLVGRNTGELFF. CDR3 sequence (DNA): TGCGCCAGCAGCTTGGTGGGCAGGAACACCGGGGAGCTGTTTTTT.

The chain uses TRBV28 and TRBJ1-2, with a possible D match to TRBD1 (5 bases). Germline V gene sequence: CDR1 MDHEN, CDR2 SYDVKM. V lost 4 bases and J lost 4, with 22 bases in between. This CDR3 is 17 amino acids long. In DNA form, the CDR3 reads TGTGCCAGCAGTTCTCAAGACCGGGACTTTAAGAGCTATGGCTACACCTTC. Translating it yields CASSSQDRDFKSYGYTF.

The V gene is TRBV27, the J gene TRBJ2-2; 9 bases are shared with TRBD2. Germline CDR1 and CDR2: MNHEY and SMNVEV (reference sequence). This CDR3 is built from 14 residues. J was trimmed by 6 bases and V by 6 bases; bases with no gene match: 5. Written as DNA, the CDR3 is TGTGCCAGCAGGACCGGGACTAGCCCCGGGGAGCTGTTTTTT. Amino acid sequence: CASRTGTSPGELFF.

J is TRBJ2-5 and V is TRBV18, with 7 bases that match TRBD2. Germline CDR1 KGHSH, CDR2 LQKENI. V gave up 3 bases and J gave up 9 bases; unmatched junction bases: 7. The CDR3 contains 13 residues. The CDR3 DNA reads TGTGCCAGCTCACCGGGACTATTGGGGGCCCAGTACTTC. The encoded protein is CASSPGLLGAQYF.

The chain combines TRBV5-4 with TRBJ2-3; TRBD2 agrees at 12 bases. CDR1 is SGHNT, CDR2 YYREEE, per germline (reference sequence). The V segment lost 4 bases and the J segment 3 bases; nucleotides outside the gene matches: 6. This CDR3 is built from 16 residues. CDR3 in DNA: TGTGCCAGCAGCCCAGGACTAGCGGGGAAAACAGATACGCAGTATTTT. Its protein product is CASSPGLAGKTDTQYF.

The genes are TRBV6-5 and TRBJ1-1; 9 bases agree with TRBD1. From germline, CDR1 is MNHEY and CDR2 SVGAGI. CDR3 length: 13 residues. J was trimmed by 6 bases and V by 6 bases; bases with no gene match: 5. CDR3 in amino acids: CASSRGQGSEAFF. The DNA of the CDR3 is TGTGCCAGCAGCCGGGGACAGGGTTCTGAAGCTTTCTTT.

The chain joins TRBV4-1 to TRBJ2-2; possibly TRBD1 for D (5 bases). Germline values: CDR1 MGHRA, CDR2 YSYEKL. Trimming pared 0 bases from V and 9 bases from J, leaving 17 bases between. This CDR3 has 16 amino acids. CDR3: CASSQDWGLVRRELFF. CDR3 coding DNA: TGCGCCAGCAGCCAAGATTGGGGCCTAGTTCGCCGGGAGCTGTTTTTT.

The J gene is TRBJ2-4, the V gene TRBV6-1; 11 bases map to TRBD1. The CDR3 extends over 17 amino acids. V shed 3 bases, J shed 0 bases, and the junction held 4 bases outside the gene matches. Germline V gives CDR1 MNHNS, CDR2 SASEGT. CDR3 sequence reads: CASSEGQGVLAKNIQYF. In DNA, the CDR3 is TGTGCCAGCAGTGAGGGACAGGGGGTTCTAGCCAAAAACATTCAGTACTTC.